These T cell receptor beta chains were read from a single sample in a study of blood T cell repertoires in COVID-19. Libraries were prepared by immunoSEQ multiplex PCR; TCRdb keeps only in-frame clonotypes and omits some of them. This table has tens of thousands of clones, 75% appearing once. Sequenced material: peripheral blood. The source is a man aged 70-80 years with acute or convalescent COVID-19. CDR3s include the opening cysteine and the closing phenylalanine or tryptophan. The order of the fields is clone size, J gene, V gene, D gene, CDR3 protein, CDR3 DNA. The D gene is left open where the match is weak. Clone size is given for some rows only: seen once, a few or many times, or a class if the clone is expanded.

>NA|TRBJ2-7|TRBV28|TRBD1
CASRQGSYEQYF
TGTGCCAGCCGACAGGGGTCCTACGAGCAGTACTTC
>NA|TRBJ1-1|TRBV9|NA
CASSGVLGSRTEAFF
TGTGCCAGCAGCGGCGTCCTGGGTTCCAGGACTGAAGCTTTCTTT
>few|TRBJ1-1|TRBV6-5|NA
CASRTDRLMNTEAFF
TGTGCCAGCAGGACTGACAGGCTTATGAACACTGAAGCTTTCTTT
>NA|TRBJ1-3|TRBV7-2|TRBD1
CASSLWTGGVSGNTIYF
TGTGCCAGCAGCCTCTGGACAGGGGGGGTCTCTGGAAACACCATATATTTT
>NA|TRBJ2-3|TRBV5-1|TRBD2
CASSPVAGSSTDTQYF
TGCGCCAGCAGCCCGGTAGCGGGATCTAGCACAGATACGCAGTATTTT
>NA|TRBJ2-5|TRBV3-1/TRBV3-2|TRBD2
CASSPGLWKETQYF
TGTGCCAGCAGCCCGGGACTATGGAAAGAGACCCAGTACTTC
>NA|TRBJ1-1|TRBV18|NA
CASSGLTGTNTEAFF
TGTGCCAGCTCCGGCCTGACAGGAACGAACACTGAAGCTTTCTTT
>few|TRBJ1-1|TRBV7-8|NA
CASSLAGFEAFF
TGTGCCAGCAGCTTAGCGGGCTTTGAAGCTTTCTTT
>once|TRBJ2-3|TRBV19|TRBD2
CATWGLAGSTDTQYF
TGTGCCACCTGGGGACTAGCGGGGTCCACAGATACGCAGTATTTT
>NA|TRBJ2-3|TRBV7-2|NA
CASGRQITDTQYF
TGTGCCAGCGGTCGACAGATAACAGATACGCAGTATTTT
>few|TRBJ1-5|TRBV28|TRBD1
CASSLGQQVQPQHF
TGTGCCAGCAGTTTGGGACAGCAGGTTCAGCCCCAGCATTTT
>NA|TRBJ2-3|TRBV7-2|NA
CASSSTSADTQYF
TGTGCCAGCAGCTCAACTAGTGCAGATACGCAGTATTTT
>NA|TRBJ2-1|TRBV28|NA
CASTPPGGTPPIEQFF
TGTGCCAGCACCCCCCCCGGCGGGACCCCCCCCATTGAGCAGTTCTTC
>NA|TRBJ1-5|TRBV6-5|NA
CASSSFVTDRNQPQHF
TGTGCCAGCAGTTCCTTCGTGACAGACCGAAATCAGCCCCAGCATTTT
>NA|TRBJ1-1|TRBV5-1|TRBD1
CASIAGTGNTEAFF
TGCGCCAGCATCGCCGGGACAGGGAACACTGAAGCTTTCTTT
>NA|TRBJ1-2|TRBV6-1|TRBD1
CASSEGFRGLNGYTF
TGTGCCAGCAGTGAAGGGTTCAGGGGGCTAAATGGCTACACCTTC
>NA|TRBJ1-1|TRBV2|TRBD1
CASTWDRPDGNTEAFF
TGTGCCAGCACTTGGGACAGGCCAGATGGGAACACTGAAGCTTTCTTT
>NA|TRBJ1-2|TRBV28|NA
CASSFDRNYGYTF
TGTGCCAGCAGTTTCGACAGGAACTATGGCTACACCTTC
>NA|TRBJ2-5|TRBV20-1|NA
CSGQYQETQYF
TGCAGTGGACAGTACCAAGAGACCCAGTACTTC
>NA|TRBJ1-5|TRBV27|TRBD1
CASSLGTGFDQPQHF
TGTGCCAGCAGTTTAGGGACAGGGTTTGATCAGCCCCAGCATTTT
>NA|TRBJ2-7|TRBV6-1|TRBD1
CASSVRQGQRFYEQYF
TGTGCCAGCAGTGTCCGACAGGGGCAGAGGTTCTACGAGCAGTACTTC
>NA|TRBJ2-1|TRBV10-3|TRBD2
CAISGLAGGTHNEQFF
TGTGCCATCAGTGGACTAGCGGGAGGAACCCACAATGAGCAGTTCTTC
>few|TRBJ2-7|TRBV18|TRBD1
CASSPPRTGNYEQYF
TGTGCCAGCTCACCACCCCGGACAGGGAACTACGAGCAGTACTTC
>NA|TRBJ1-4|TRBV9|NA
CASSGVGAREKLFF
TGTGCCAGCAGCGGTGTTGGGGCGCGTGAAAAACTGTTTTTT
>NA|TRBJ2-3|TRBV7-8|NA
CASSPRGTGTDTQYF
TGTGCCAGCAGCCCCCGCGGGACTGGCACAGATACGCAGTATTTT
>NA|TRBJ2-7|TRBV28|NA
CASSPPGAYEQYF
TGTGCCAGCAGTCCTCCAGGGGCCTACGAGCAGTACTTC
>NA|TRBJ1-4|TRBV7-2|TRBD1
CASSFQGAANEKLFF
TGTGCCAGCAGCTTCCAGGGGGCGGCTAATGAAAAACTGTTTTTT
>NA|TRBJ2-1|TRBV5-1|TRBD1
CASSLAGTGGFNEQFF
TGCGCCAGCAGCTTGGCCGGGACAGGGGGCTTCAATGAGCAGTTCTTC
>NA|TRBJ1-1|TRBV7-9|NA
CASSLGAKTEAFF
TGTGCCAGCAGCTTAGGGGCGAAAACTGAAGCTTTCTTT
>NA|TRBJ2-5|TRBV3-1/TRBV3-2|TRBD2
CASSHPGGMGTSGRWYQETQYF
TGTGCCAGCAGCCATCCAGGGGGAATGGGGACTAGCGGGAGGTGGTACCAAGAGACCCAGTACTTC
>NA|TRBJ1-2|TRBV27|TRBD1
CASSLSRTGHYGYTF
TGTGCCAGCAGCCTTAGCCGGACAGGGCACTATGGCTACACCTTC
>few|TRBJ2-1|TRBV7-2|NA
CASSFSGNEQFF
TGTGCCAGCAGCTTTTCGGGGAATGAGCAGTTCTTC
>NA|TRBJ1-3|TRBV10-2|TRBD1
CASNEQGPGTIYF
TGCGCCAGCAACGAACAGGGGCCAGGGACCATATATTTT
>NA|TRBJ1-4|TRBV23-1|TRBD1
CASSQSTGVGDEKLFF
TGCGCCAGCAGTCAATCGACAGGGGTGGGCGATGAAAAACTGTTTTTT
>NA|TRBJ1-2|TRBV15|NA
CATSDGVLYGYTF
TGTGCCACCAGCGACGGGGTTCTCTATGGCTACACCTTC
>NA|TRBJ1-5|TRBV28|NA
CASSLLRGGQPQHF
TGTGCCAGCAGTTTATTACGGGGTGGGCAGCCCCAGCATTTT
>NA|TRBJ2-1|TRBV14|NA
CASSQERGYNEQFF
TGTGCCAGCAGCCAAGAAAGGGGTTACAATGAGCAGTTCTTC
>NA|TRBJ1-1|TRBV28|NA
CASSFPPGTLEAFF
TGTGCCAGCAGTTTCCCTCCCGGGACACTTGAAGCTTTCTTT
>NA|TRBJ1-6|TRBV25-1|NA
CASSEDRPYSPLHF
TGTGCCAGCAGTGAAGACAGACCTTATTCACCCCTCCACTTT
>NA|TRBJ1-5|TRBV19|TRBD1
CASSTGPGQGGNQPQHF
TGTGCCAGTAGTACTGGCCCGGGACAGGGGGGCAATCAGCCCCAGCATTTT
>once|TRBJ1-1|TRBV9|NA
CASSPFTGRVEAFF
TGTGCCAGCAGTCCCTTTACAGGGAGGGTTGAAGCTTTCTTT
>NA|TRBJ1-5|TRBV29-1|NA
CSVADYSNQPQHF
TGCAGCGTTGCGGACTATAGCAATCAGCCCCAGCATTTT
>once|TRBJ2-7|TRBV28|NA
CASIPGGRGEQYF
TGTGCCAGCATCCCCGGTGGCAGGGGTGAGCAGTACTTC
>few|TRBJ1-2|TRBV6-1|TRBD1
CASSEQPQAGQGKGYTF
TGTGCCAGCAGTGAACAGCCTCAAGCGGGACAGGGGAAAGGCTACACCTTC
>few|TRBJ1-1|TRBV6-6|NA
CASSYAEGRGAFF
TGTGCCAGCAGTTACGCCGAAGGTCGGGGGGCTTTCTTT
>NA|TRBJ2-3|TRBV18|NA
CASSLSVRTSSTDTQYF
TGTGCCAGCTCACTAAGTGTACGGACATCGAGCACAGATACGCAGTATTTT